This T cell receptor beta chain derives from a study of blood T cell repertoires in COVID-19. Turning to the study itself: The samples span acute and convalescent COVID-19 from the United States, Italy and Spain. In each case, the material was cDNA or gDNA derived from T cells, B-cell-depleted T cells, or PBMCs.

The Seattle patients, enrolled during active infection, were followed longitudinally. This clone appeared a few times. Germline values: CDR1 SQVTM, CDR2 ANQGSEA. With V trimmed by 7 bases and J by 1 base, 4 bases remained unmatched. CDR3 length: 12 amino acids. Original data processing: Amplification from reference gene primers served as the basis for estimated nucleated cell counts. This table comes from immunoSEQ multiplex PCR, and its TCRdb copy is limited to in-frame clones, with some not included. V, J and clone size derive from that table, while D and trimming were established from the DNA sequence. The table lists some 76,000 clones, 80% of them singletons, with roughly 13% in the top ten.

Sequencing was carried out using peripheral blood. This chain links TRBV29-1 with TRBJ2-7, with TRBD2 matching 7 bases. This receptor was identified in a man aged 45 to 65 with COVID-19, enrolled during active disease. The CDR3 protein is CSARRGSYEQYF. In DNA, the CDR3 is TGCAGCGCCAGGCGGGGGTCCTACGAGCAGTACTTC.